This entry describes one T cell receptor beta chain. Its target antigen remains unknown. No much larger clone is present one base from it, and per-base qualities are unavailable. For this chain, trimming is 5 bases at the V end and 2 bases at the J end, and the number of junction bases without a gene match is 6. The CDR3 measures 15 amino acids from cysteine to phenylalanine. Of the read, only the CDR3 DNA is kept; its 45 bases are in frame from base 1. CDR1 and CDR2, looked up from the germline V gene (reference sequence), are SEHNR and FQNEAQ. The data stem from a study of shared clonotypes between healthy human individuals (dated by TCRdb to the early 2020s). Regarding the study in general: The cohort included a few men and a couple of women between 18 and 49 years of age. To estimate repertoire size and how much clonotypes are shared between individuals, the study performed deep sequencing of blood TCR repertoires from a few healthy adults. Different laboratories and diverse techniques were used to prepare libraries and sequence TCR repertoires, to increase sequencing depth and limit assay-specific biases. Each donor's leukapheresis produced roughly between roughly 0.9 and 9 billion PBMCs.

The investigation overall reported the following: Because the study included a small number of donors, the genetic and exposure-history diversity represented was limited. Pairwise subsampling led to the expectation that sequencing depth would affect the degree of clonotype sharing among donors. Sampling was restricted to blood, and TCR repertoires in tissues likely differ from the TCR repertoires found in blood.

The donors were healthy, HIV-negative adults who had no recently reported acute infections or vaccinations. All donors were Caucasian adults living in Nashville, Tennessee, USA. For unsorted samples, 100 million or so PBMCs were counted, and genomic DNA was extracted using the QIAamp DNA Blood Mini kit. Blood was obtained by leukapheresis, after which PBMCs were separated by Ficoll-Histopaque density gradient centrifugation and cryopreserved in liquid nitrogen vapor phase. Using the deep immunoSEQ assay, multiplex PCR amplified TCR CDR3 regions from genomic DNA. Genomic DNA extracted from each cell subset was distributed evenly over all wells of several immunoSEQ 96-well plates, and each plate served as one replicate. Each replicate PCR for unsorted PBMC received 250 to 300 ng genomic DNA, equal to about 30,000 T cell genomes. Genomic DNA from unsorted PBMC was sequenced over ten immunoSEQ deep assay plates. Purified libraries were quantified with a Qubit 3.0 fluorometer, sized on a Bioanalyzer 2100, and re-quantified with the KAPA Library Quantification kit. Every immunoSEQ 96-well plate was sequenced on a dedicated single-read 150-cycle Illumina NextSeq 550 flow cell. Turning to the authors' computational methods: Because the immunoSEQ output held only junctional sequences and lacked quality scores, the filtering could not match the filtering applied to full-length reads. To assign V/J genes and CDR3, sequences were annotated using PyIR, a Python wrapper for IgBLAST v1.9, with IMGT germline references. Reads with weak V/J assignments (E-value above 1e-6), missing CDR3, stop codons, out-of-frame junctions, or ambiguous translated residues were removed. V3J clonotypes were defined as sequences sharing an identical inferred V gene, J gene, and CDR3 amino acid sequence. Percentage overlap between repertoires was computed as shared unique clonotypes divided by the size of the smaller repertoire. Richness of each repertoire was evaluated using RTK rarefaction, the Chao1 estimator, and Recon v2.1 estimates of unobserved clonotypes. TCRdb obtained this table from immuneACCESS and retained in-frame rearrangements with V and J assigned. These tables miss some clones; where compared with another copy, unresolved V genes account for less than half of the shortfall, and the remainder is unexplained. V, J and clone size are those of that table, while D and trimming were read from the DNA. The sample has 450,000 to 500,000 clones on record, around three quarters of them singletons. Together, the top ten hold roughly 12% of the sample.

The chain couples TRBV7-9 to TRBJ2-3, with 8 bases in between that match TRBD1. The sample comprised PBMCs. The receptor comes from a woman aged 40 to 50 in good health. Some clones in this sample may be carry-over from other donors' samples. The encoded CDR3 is CASSRGQDFTDTQYF. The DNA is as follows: TGTGCCAGCAGCCGGGGACAGGATTTCACAGATACGCAGTATTTT.